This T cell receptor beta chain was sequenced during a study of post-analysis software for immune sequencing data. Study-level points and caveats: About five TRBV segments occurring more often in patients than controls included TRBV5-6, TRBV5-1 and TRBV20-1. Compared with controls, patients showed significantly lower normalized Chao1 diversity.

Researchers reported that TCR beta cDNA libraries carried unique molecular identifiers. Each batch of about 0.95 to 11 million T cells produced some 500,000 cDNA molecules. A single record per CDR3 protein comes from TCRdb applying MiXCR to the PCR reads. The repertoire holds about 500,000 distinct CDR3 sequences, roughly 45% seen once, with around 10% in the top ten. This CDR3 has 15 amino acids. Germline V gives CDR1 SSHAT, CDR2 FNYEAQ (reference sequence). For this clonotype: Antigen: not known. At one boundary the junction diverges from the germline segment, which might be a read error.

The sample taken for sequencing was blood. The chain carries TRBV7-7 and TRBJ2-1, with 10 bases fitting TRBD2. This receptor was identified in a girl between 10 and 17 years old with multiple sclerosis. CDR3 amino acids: CASSLRASGSGEQFF. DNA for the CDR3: TGTGCTAGCAGCTTACGGGCTAGCGGGAGTGGTGAGCAGTTCTTC.